The entry below describes one T cell receptor beta chain. Its antigen is as yet unknown. This sample is part of a study of cytomegalovirus exposure and HLA in healthy donors. Study-wide results and caveats: The authors later found TCR association rates varying by HLA locus, with DRB1 most and HLA-C fewest.

It was with 60 Vbeta and 13 Jbeta primers that the PCR ran. The assay was immunoSEQ multiplex PCR, and TCRdb's table has in-frame clones only and misses some. The data contain roughly 40,000 clones, approximately 80% of them singletons. The germline CDR1 and CDR2 sequences are SGHNT and YYREEE (reference sequence). V gave up 0 bases and J gave up 10 bases, with 11 bases separating them. CDR3 length: 14 amino acids. This sequence was found in a woman aged 40 to 55 in good health and CMV-seronegative. The rearrangement joins TRBV5-4 to TRBJ1-6; possible D gene TRBD1, 5 bases. The sequencing sample was made of PBMCs. The CDR3, as DNA: TGTGCCAGCAGCTTGGACCAGGGTTTATCACCCCTCCACTTT. Its protein is CASSLDQGLSPLHF.